These 24 T cell receptor beta chains were sequenced from one sample in a study of blood T cells in healthy people across ages. A sample-barcoded 5' primer and a J-beta primer mix were used in a second PCR of roughly 7 to 11 cycles. TCRdb reprocessed the 5' RACE reads via MiXCR and lists one record per CDR3 protein. The table lists about 1,500,000 distinct CDR3 sequences, around two fifths of them singletons, with 7.9% in the top ten. The sample taken for sequencing was blood. The receptors here all came from a woman younger than 30 in good health.

The genes are TRBV5-1 and TRBJ2-5; 11 positions match TRBD2. This CDR3 is 16 amino acids long. V trimming: 4 bases; J trimming: 11 bases; junction bases outside the gene matches: 16. Germline CDR1 SGHRS, CDR2 YFSETQ. The CDR3, as DNA: TGCGCCAGCAGCACGGGACTAGCGGCGGTCAGGGGGGAGCAGTACTTC. Encoded protein: CASSTGLAAVRGEQYF.

The rearrangement uses TRBV29-1 and TRBJ2-3, with 7 bases that match TRBD2. The CDR3 totals 13 residues. Germline V gene data show CDR1 as SQVTM and CDR2 as ANQGSEA. With 6 bases clipped from V and 4 bases from J, the junction kept 7 bases outside the gene matches. Here the CDR3 reads CSVETSSADTQYF. In DNA, the CDR3 is TGCAGCGTGGAGACTAGCTCAGCAGATACGCAGTATTTT.

The rearrangement uses TRBV7-6 and TRBJ2-4, with D possibly TRBD2 on 7 matching bases. The J call may be incorrect, as the DNA end agrees better with TRBJ2-7. Per germline, CDR1 SGHVS and CDR2 FNYEAQ. The length of the CDR3 is 17 residues. The CDR3 sequence: CASSPSKGGREFYEQYF. The CDR3 DNA reads TGTGCCAGCAGCCCCTCCAAGGGGGGGCGGGAATTCTACGAGCAGTACTTC.

This clonotype was observed a handful of times. The V gene is TRBV20-1, the J gene TRBJ1-2, with a possible D match to TRBD1 (5 bases). V lost 6 bases, J lost 7 bases, and 21 bases lay in between. Germline loops: CDR1 DFQATT, CDR2 SNEGSKA (reference sequence). The CDR3 is made up of 14 amino acids. CDR3 residues: CSAEATGGWGGYTF. The CDR3 DNA follows: TGCAGTGCCGAAGCTACGGGGGGTTGGGGTGGCTACACCTTC.

J is TRBJ2-7 and V is TRBV10-2, with D unresolved. CDR3 length: 16 residues. Germline V gene sequence: CDR1 WSHSY, CDR2 SAAADI. V was cut by 0 bases and J by 5 bases, with 17 bases left in between. The CDR3 DNA reads TGCGCCAGCAGTGAGTCGATTCCTCCGACTGGGGACGAGCAGTACTTC. It translates to CASSESIPPTGDEQYF.

The chain recombines TRBV10-3 with TRBJ1-1; no clear D. From germline, CDR1 is ENHRY and CDR2 SYGVKD. The CDR3 consists of 13 residues. V lost 7 bases and J lost 1, with 10 bases in between. The CDR3 sequence: CAINLDPNTEAFF. In nucleotides, the CDR3 is TGTGCCATCAATCTGGACCCGAACACTGAAGCTTTCTTT.

This clonotype was seen just once. One end of the junction varies from germline; a read error may be responsible. This chain uses TRBV4-1 with TRBJ2-7, with D possibly matching TRBD1 (6 bases). Germline loops: CDR1 MGHRA, CDR2 YSYEKL. This CDR3 spans 15 amino acids. This CDR3 is CASSQGRDTGYGQYF. As DNA, the CDR3 is TGCGCCAGCAGCCAAGGCCGGGACACGGGCTACGGGCAGTACTTC.

The CDR3 bases are TGCGCCAGCAGCTTATTGCCTAACAATGAGCAGTACTTC. As protein: CASSLLPNNEQYF. This sequence joins TRBV5-1 and TRBJ2-1; D remains unclear. With the DNA end fitting TRBJ2-7 better, the J assignment may be wrong. Germline CDR1 is SGHRS and CDR2 is YFSETQ. The CDR3 has 13 amino acids.

This chain uses TRBV21-1 with TRBJ2-3; the table calls TRBD1, which could not be checked here. TRBV21-1 is marked as a pseudogene. This CDR3 is 16 amino acids long. CDR3 protein: CASSKGCGGHTDTQYF. CDR3 coding DNA: TGTGCCAGCAGCAAAGGTTGCGGGGGCCACACAGATACGCAGTATTTT.

The V gene is TRBV5-1, the J gene TRBJ1-1; TRBD1 might be the D (6 bases). The CDR3 contains 17 residues. The V and J ends lost 4 bases and 2 bases respectively, with 21 bases between them. Germline V gives CDR1 SGHRS, CDR2 YFSETQ. The CDR3 nucleotides read TGCGCCAGCAGCCCGCGGACAGTCCCCGGGGGCAACACTGAAGCTTTCTTT. It encodes CASSPRTVPGGNTEAFF.

The gene calls are TRBV27 and TRBJ1-1; 9 positions agree with TRBD1. V shed 3 bases and J 3 bases; nucleotides not matched to a gene: 8. Germline lookup yields CDR1 MNHEY and CDR2 SMNVEV (reference sequence). The CDR3 runs to 16 residues. CDR3 in DNA: TGTGCCAGCAGTTTTAGGACAGGGGTACGTCACACTGAAGCTTTCTTT. Protein: CASSFRTGVRHTEAFF.

Details on this clonotype: A read error is possible here, since a much larger clone lies one base away. V and J are TRBV10-3 and TRBJ1-2; a weak D match, TRBD1 (5 bases). CDR3 length: 12 residues. CDR1 ENHRY and CDR2 SYGVKD come from the germline V gene. The V gene lost 0 bases and the J gene lost 9 bases, with 8 bases spanning the gap. CDR3 region: CAISESGDSYTF. CDR3 DNA: TGTGCCATCAGTGAGTCAGGGGATAGCTACACCTTC.

The table lists this clonotype with a few counts. Mismatch with germline at one junction end may stem from a read error. The chain has TRBV20-1 and TRBJ2-5, with D maybe TRBD2 (6 bases). The CDR3 covers 13 residues. CDR1 and CDR2 from the germline V gene are DFQATT and SNEGSKA (reference sequence). The CDR3 nucleotides are TGCGGTGCCCCCACAGGACTATCGGAGACCCAGTACTTC. Translating gives CGAPTGLSETQYF.

This clonotype has more than one count but fewer than ten. This chain connects TRBV20-1 to TRBJ1-2; tentatively, D is TRBD1 (6 bases). This CDR3 has 12 residues. Trimming pared 4 bases from V and 7 bases from J, leaving 13 bases between. Germline V gene data show CDR1 as DFQATT and CDR2 as SNEGSKA (reference sequence). CDR3 protein: CSAKTGSSGYTF. DNA for the CDR3: TGCAGTGCTAAAACAGGGTCTAGTGGCTACACCTTC.

The rearrangement links TRBV7-3 to TRBJ1-6, with a tentative D call TRBD1 (6 bases). CDR1 and CDR2 (germline): SGHTA, FQGTGA. The CDR3 extends over 16 amino acids. V was trimmed by 1 base and J by 9 bases, leaving 16 bases between them. The chain's CDR3 is CASSLRPGGSSSPLHF. The CDR3 DNA reads TGTGCCAGCAGCTTAAGGCCGGGGGGCTCAAGTTCACCCCTCCACTTT.

This clonotype was picked up a small number of times. V is TRBV12-3 or TRBV12-4 and J is TRBJ2-7; D gene uncertain. The CDR3 spans 15 residues. Trimming stripped 5 bases from V and 5 bases from J, with 19 bases between. CDR3 protein: CASSPGLSESHEQYF. The DNA for the CDR3 is TGTGCCAGCAGTCCGGGCCTAAGCGAGTCCCACGAGCAGTACTTC.

The sample holds many counts of this clonotype. The V gene is TRBV29-1, the J gene TRBJ2-7; 14 positions agree with TRBD2. V was clipped by 4 bases and J by 5 bases; unmatched bases: 1. Germline CDR1 is SQVTM and CDR2 is ANQGSEA. The CDR3 extends over 13 amino acids. The CDR3 nucleotides read TGCAGCGTTGCGGGACTAGCGGGAGACGAGCAGTACTTC. It specifies CSVAGLAGDEQYF.

The V call is TRBV12-3 or TRBV12-4, the J call TRBJ2-7; 7 bases align to TRBD1. The ends lost 5 bases at V and 2 bases at J; junction bases unmatched: 9. This CDR3 has 15 residues. DNA of the CDR3: TGTGCCAGCAGTCTTGGGACAGTGAGCGCCTACGAGCAGTACTTC. Its protein is CASSLGTVSAYEQYF.

The genes are TRBV7-2 and TRBJ2-5, with 7 bases matching TRBD2. The germline V gene has CDR1 SGHTA and CDR2 FQGNSA. V lost 5 bases and J lost 7; bases outside the gene matches: 13. The CDR3 length is 15 residues. The CDR3 coding sequence is TGTGCCAGCAGCCTCCAGCCCGAAGCGGGAAGGACCCAGTACTTC. Its translation is CASSLQPEAGRTQYF.

This clonotype occurred once. The chain carries TRBV3-1 and TRBJ2-2; 7 bases are a match to TRBD2. The ends lost 1 base at V and 3 bases at J; junction bases unmatched: 5. The length of the CDR3 is 16 residues. Germline V CDR1 and CDR2: LGHDT, YNNKEL (reference sequence). The CDR3 DNA sequence: TGTGCCAGCAGCCAAGGGGAGGGCCGTGACACCGGGGAGCTGTTTTTT. Translated: CASSQGEGRDTGELFF.

This clonotype has more than one count but fewer than ten. The chain joins TRBV7-9 to TRBJ2-3; 9 bases agree with TRBD2. Germline V gene data show CDR1 as SEHNR and CDR2 as FQNEAQ (reference sequence). J gave up 1 base and V 6 bases, and 11 bases lay outside the gene matches. CDR3 length: 17 residues. The CDR3 loop is CASSSRRLADRTDTQYF. CDR3 nucleotide sequence: TGTGCCAGCAGTTCCAGGCGACTAGCGGACCGCACAGATACGCAGTATTTT.

This chain joins TRBV20-1 and TRBJ2-7; weak D call: TRBD2 (6 bases). Germline V CDR1 and CDR2: DFQATT, SNEGSKA (reference sequence). Between the trimmed V and J ends, which lost 1 base and 2 bases, there was a span of 18 bases. The CDR3 contains 16 residues. The CDR3 is CSARGDLNRRTYEQYF. The CDR3 bases are TGCAGTGCTAGAGGGGACTTGAACAGGCGCACCTACGAGCAGTACTTC.

The chain has TRBV4-1 and TRBJ2-7; 8 bases align to TRBD2. Germline V gives CDR1 MGHRA, CDR2 YSYEKL. Trimming took 1 base from V and 2 from J; bases not matched to a gene: 4. The CDR3 is made up of 15 amino acids. The CDR3: CASSQAAGDPYEQYF. The CDR3 region has the DNA TGCGCCAGCAGCCAAGCAGCGGGGGACCCCTACGAGCAGTACTTC.

The rearrangement links TRBV27 to TRBJ2-1; 9 bases match TRBD2. The germline gives CDR1 MNHEY, CDR2 SMNVEV (reference sequence). This CDR3 spans 15 amino acids. With 6 bases clipped from V and 10 bases from J, the junction kept 13 bases outside the gene matches. CDR3 sequence: CASRHGTSRVREQFF. In nucleotides, the CDR3 is TGTGCCAGCAGACATGGGACTAGCAGGGTTCGAGAGCAGTTCTTC.